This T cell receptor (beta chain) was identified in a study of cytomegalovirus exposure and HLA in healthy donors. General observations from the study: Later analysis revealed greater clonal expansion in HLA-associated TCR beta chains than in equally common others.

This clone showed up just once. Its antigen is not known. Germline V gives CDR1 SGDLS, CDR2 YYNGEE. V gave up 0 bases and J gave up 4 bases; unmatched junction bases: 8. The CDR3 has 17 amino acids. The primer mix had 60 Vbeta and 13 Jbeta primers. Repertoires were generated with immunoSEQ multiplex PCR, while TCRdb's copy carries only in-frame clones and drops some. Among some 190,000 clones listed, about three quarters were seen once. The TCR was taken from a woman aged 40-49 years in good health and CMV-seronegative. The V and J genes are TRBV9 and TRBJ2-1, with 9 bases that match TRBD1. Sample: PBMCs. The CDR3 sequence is CASSVETGTGHYNEQFF. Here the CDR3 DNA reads TGTGCCAGCAGCGTAGAGACCGGGACAGGGCATTACAATGAGCAGTTCTTC.